This T cell receptor beta chain derives from a study of molecular identifiers for immune sequencing clone quantification. TCRdb reanalysed the PCR reads using MiXCR and keeps one entry per CDR3 protein. There are approximately 320,000 distinct CDR3 sequences in the sample; 24% occur only once, and around 0.76% lies in the top ten. In its sample, this clonotype was seen many times. Naive CD8 T cells, phenotype CD8+CD4-CCR7+CD45RA+, were sorted. Germline V gives CDR1 SGHAT, CDR2 FQNNGV. This CDR3 comprises 13 residues. The germline V and J ends were trimmed by 6 bases and 5 bases, with 13 bases remaining between them.

The clonotype originates from a human donor in good health. Some libraries in this study had Jurkat cell RNA spiked in. The sample was naive CD8+ T cells from blood, with Jurkat cell RNA spiked in. Subset specified: FACS-sorted CD8+CD4-CCR7+CD45RA+ naive T cells. This sequence joins TRBV11-2 and TRBJ2-5; D not certain. The CDR3 nucleotides read TGTGCCAGCAGAGCAGTCCGCGTGGAGACCCAGTACTTC. This sequence encodes CASRAVRVETQYF.